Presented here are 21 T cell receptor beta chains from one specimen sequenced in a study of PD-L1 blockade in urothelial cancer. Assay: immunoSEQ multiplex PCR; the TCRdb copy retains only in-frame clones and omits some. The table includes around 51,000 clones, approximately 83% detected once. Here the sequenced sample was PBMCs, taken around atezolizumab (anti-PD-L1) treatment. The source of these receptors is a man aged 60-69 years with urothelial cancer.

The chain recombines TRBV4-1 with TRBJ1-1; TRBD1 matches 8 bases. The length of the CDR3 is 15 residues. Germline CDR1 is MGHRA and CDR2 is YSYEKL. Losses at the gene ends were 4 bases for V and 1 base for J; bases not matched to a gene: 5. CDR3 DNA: TGCGCCAGCAGCCGAGACGACAGGGGGAACACTGAAGCTTTCTTT. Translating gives CASSRDDRGNTEAFF.

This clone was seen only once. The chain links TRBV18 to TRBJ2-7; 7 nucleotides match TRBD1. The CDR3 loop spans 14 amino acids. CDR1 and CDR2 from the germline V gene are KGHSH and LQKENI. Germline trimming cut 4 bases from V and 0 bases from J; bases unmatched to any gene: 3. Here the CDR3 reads CASSLAGGSYEQYF. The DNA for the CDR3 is TGTGCCAGCTCACTGGCAGGGGGCTCCTACGAGCAGTACTTC.

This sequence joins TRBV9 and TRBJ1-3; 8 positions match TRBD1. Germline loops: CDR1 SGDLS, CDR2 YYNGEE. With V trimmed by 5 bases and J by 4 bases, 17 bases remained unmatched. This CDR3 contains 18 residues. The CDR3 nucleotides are TGTGCCAGCAGTGCCCGGGGACAGGCCCCATTTTCGGGAAACACCATATATTTT. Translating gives CASSARGQAPFSGNTIYF.

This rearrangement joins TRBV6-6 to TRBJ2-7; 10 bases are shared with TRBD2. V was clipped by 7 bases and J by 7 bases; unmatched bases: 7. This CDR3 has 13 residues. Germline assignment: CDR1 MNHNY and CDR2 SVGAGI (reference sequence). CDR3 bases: TGTGCCAGCAAGAGCGGGAGGGCGTATGAGCAGTACTTC. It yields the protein CASKSGRAYEQYF.

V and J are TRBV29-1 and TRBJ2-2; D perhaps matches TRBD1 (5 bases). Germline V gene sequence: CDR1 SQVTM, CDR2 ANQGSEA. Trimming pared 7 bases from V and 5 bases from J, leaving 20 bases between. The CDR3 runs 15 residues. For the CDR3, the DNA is TGCAGCGCCTCCACAGGAGCTACTGGGACCGGGGAGCTGTTTTTT. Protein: CSASTGATGTGELFF.

CDR3 sequence reads: CASSLVRGGNTGELFF. The CDR3 DNA is TGTGCCAGCAGCTTAGTCAGGGGCGGAAACACCGGGGAGCTGTTTTTT. The genes are TRBV11-3 and TRBJ2-2, with D possibly TRBD1 on 6 matching bases. The V gene lost 1 base and the J gene lost 2 bases, with 11 bases spanning the gap. Germline assignment: CDR1 SGHNT and CDR2 YENEEA. The CDR3 sequence is 16 residues long. Complete variable domain (other parts from reference TRBV11-3 and TRBJ2-2): EAGVVQSPRYKIIEKKQPVAFWCNPISGHNTLYWYLQNLGQGPELLIRYENEEAVDDSQLPKDRFSAERLKGVDSTLKIQPAELGDSAVYLCASSLVRGGNTGELFFGEGSRLTVL.

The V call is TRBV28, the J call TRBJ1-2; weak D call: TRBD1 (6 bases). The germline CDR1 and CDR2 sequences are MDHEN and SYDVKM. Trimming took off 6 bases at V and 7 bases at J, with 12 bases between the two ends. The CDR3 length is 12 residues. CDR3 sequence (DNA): TGTGCCAGCAGATACAGGGTGGGTGGCTACACCTTC. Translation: CASRYRVGGYTF.

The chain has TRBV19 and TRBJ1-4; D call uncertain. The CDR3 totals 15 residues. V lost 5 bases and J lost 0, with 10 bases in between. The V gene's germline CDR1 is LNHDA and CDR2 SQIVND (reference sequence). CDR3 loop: CASSPQVATNEKLFF. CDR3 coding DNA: TGTGCCAGTAGTCCTCAGGTTGCAACTAATGAAAAACTGTTTTTT.

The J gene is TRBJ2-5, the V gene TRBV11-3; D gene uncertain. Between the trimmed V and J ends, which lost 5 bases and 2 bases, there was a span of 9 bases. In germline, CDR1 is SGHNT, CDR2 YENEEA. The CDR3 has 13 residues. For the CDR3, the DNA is TGTGCCAGCAGCCACAGATCTCAAGAGACCCAGTACTTC. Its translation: CASSHRSQETQYF.

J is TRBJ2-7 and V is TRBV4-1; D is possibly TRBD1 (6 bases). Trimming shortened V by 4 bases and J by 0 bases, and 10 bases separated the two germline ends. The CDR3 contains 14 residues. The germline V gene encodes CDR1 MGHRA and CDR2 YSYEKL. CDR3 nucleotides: TGCGCCAGCAGCCCCGGACAGAGCTCCTACGAGCAGTACTTC. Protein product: CASSPGQSSYEQYF.

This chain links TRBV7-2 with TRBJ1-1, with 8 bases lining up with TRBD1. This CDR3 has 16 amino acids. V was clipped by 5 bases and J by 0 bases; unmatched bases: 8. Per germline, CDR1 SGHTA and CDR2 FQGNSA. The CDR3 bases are TGTGCCAGCAGCCCAGAGGCAGGGGGCCTGAACACTGAAGCTTTCTTT. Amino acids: CASSPEAGGLNTEAFF.

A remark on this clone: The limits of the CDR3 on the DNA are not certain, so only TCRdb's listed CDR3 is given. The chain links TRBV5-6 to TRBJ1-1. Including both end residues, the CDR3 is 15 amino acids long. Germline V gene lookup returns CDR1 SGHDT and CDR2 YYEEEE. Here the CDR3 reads CASSLWSTSGTEAFF.

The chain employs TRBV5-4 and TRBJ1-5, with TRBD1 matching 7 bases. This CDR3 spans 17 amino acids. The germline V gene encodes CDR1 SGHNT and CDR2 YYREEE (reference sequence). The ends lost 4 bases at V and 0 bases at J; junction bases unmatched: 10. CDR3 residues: CASSDGTEINSNQPQHF. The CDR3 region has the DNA TGTGCCAGCAGCGACGGGACAGAAATTAATAGCAATCAGCCCCAGCATTTT. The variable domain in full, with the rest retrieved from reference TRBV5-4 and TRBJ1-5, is ETGVTQSPTHLIKTRGQQVTLRCSSQSGHNTVSWYQQALGQGPQFIFQYYREEENGRGNFPPRFSGLQFPNYSSELNVNALELDDSALYLCASSDGTEINSNQPQHFGDGTRLSIL.

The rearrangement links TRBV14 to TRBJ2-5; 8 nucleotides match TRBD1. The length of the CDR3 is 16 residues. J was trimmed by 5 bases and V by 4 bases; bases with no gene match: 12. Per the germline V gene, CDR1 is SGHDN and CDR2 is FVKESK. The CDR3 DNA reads TGTGCCAGCAGCCCCGGACAGGGCGTGATGCGGGAGACCCAGTACTTC. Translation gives CASSPGQGVMRETQYF.

CDR3 sequence: CSADRTSGRDEQFF. For the CDR3, the DNA is TGCAGCGCCGACCGCACTAGCGGGAGGGATGAGCAGTTCTTC. The chain recombines TRBV29-1 with TRBJ2-1, with 13 bases aligning to TRBD2. This CDR3 has 14 amino acids. V lost 7 bases and J lost 8; bases outside the gene matches: 8. CDR1 is SQVTM, CDR2 ANQGSEA, per germline.

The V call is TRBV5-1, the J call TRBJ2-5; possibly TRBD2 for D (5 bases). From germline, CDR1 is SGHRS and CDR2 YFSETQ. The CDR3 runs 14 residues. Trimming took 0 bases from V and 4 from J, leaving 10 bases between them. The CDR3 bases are TGCGCCAGCAGCTTGGGTAGCGCCCTAGAGACCCAGTACTTC. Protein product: CASSLGSALETQYF.

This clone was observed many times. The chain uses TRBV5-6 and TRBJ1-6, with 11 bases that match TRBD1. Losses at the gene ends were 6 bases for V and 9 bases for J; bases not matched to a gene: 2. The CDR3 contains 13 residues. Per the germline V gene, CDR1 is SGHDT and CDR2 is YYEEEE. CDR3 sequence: CASNGQGASPLHF. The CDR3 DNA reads TGTGCCAGCAACGGACAGGGGGCTTCACCCCTCCACTTT.

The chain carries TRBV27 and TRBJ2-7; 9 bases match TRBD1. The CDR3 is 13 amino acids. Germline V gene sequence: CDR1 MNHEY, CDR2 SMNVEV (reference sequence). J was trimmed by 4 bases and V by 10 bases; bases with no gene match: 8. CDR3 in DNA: TGTGCCATCCTCTCGGGGACAGGGTACGAGCAGTACTTC. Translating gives CAILSGTGYEQYF.

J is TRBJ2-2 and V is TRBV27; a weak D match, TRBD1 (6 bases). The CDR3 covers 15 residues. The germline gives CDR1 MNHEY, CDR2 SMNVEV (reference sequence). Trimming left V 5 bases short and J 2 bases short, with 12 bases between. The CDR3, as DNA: TGTGCCAGCAGTATTCAGGGGCTAAACACCGGGGAGCTGTTTTTT. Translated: CASSIQGLNTGELFF.

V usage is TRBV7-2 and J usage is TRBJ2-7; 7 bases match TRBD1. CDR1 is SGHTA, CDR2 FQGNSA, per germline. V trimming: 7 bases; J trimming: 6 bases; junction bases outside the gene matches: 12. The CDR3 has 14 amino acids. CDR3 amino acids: CASIAGTGVGEQYF. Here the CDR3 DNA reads TGTGCCAGCATAGCCGGAACAGGGGTTGGCGAGCAGTACTTC.

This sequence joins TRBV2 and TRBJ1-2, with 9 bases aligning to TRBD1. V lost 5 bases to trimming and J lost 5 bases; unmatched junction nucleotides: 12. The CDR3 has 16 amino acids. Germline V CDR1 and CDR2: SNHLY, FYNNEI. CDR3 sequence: CASSINPGTGIYGYTF. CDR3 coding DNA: TGTGCCAGCAGTATAAACCCCGGGACAGGGATTTATGGCTACACCTTC.